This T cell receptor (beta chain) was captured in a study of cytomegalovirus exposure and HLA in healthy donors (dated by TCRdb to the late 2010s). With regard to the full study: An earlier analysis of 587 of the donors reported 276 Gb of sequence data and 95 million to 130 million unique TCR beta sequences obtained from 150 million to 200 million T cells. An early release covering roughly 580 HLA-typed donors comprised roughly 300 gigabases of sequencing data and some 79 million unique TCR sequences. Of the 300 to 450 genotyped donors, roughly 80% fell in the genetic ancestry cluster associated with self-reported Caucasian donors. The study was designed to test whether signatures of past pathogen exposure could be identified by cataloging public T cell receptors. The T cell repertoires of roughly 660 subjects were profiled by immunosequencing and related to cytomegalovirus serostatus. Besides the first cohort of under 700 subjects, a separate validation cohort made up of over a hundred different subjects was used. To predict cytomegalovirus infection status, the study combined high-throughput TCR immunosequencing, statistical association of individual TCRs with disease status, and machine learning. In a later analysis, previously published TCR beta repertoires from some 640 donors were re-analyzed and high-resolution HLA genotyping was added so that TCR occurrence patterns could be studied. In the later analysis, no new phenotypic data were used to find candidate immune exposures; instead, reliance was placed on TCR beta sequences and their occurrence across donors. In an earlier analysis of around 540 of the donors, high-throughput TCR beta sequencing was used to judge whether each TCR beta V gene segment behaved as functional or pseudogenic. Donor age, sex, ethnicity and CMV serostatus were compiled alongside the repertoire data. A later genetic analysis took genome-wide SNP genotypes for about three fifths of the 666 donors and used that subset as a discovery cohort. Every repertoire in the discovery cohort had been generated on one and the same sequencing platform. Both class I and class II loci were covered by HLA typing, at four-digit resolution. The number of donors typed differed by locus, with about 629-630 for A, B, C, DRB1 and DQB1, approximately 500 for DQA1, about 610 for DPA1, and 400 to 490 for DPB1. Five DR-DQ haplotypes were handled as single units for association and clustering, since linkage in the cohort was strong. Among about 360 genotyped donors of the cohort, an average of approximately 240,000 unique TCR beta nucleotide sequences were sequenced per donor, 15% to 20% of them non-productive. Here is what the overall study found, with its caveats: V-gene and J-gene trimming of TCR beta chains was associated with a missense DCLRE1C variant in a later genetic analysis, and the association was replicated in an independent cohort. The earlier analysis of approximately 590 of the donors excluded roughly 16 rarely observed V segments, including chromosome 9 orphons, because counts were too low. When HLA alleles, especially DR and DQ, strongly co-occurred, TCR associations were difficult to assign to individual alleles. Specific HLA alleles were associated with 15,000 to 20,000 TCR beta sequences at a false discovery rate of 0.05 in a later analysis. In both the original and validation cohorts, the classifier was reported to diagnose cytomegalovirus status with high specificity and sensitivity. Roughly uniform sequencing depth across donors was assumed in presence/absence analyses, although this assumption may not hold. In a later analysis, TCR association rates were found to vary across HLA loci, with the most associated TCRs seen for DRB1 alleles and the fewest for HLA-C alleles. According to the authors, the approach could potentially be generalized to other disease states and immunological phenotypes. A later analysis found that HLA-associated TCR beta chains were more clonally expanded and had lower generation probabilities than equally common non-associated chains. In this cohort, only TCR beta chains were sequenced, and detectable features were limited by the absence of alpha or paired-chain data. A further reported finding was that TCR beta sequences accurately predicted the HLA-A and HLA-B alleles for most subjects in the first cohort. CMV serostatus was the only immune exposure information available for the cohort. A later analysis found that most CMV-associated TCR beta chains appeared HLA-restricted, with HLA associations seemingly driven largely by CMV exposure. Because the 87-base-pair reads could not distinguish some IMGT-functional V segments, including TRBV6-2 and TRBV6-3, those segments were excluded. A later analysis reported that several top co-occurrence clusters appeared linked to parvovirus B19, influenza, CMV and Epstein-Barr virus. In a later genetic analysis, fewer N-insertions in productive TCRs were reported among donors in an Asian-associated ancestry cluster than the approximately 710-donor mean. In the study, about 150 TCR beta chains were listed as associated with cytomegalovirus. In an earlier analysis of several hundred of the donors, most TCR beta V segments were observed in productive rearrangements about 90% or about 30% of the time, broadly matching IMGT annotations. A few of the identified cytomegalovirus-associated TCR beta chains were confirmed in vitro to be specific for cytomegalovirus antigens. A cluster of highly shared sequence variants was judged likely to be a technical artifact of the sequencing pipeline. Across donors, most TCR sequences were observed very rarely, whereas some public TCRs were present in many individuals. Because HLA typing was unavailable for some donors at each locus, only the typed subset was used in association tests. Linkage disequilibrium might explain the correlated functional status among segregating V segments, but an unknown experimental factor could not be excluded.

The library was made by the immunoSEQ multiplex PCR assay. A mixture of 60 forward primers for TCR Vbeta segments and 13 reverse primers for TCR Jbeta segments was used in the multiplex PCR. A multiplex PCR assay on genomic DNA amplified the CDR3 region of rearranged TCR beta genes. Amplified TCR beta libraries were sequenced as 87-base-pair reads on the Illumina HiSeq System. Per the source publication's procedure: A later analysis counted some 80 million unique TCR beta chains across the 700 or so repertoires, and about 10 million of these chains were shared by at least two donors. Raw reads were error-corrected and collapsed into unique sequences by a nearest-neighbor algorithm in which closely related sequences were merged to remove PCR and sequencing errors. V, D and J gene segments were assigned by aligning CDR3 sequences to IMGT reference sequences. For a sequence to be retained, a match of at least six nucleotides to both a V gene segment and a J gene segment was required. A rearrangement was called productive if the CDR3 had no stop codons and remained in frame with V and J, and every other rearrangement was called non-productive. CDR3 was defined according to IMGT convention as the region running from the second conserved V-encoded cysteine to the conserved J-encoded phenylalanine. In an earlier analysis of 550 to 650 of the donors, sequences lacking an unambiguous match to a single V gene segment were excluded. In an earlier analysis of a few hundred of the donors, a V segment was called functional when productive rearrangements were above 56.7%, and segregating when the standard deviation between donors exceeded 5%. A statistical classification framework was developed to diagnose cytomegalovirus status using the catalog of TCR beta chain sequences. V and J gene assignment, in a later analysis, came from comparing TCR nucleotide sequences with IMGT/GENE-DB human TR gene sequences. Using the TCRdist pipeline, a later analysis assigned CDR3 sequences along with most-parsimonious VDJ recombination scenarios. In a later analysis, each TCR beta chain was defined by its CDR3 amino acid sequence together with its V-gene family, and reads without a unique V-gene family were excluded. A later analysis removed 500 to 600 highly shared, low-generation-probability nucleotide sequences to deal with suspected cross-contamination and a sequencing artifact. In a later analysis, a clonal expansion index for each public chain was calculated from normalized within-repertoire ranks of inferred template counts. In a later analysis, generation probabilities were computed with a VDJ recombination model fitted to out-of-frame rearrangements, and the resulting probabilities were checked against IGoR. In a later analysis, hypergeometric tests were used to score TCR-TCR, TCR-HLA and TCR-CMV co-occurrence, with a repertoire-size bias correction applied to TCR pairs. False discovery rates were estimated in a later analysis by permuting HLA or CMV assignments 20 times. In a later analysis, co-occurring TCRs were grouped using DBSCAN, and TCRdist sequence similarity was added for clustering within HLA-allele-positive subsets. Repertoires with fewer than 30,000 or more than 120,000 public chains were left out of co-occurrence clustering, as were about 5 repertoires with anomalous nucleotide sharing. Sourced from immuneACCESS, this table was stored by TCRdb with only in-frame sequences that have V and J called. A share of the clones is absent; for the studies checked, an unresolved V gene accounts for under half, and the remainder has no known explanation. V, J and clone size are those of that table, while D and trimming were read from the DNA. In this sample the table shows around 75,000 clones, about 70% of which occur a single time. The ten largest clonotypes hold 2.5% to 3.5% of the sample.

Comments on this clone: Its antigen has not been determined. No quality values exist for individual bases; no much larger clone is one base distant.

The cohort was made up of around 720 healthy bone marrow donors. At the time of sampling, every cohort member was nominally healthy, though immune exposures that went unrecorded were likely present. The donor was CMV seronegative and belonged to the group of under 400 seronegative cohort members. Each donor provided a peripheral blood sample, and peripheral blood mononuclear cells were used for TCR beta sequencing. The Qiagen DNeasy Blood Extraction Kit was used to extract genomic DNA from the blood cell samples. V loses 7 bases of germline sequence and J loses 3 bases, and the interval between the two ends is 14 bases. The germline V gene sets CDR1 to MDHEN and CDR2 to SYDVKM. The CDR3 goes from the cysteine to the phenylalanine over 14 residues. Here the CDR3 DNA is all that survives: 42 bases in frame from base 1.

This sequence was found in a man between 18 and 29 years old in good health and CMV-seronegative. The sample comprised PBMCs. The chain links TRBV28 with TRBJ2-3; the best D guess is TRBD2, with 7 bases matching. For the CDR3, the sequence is CASIHAGATDTQYF. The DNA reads TGTGCCAGCATTCACGCGGGGGCTACAGATACGCAGTATTTT.